Listed below are T cell receptor beta chains from one sample, sequenced in a study of T cell repertoires in ileal Crohn's disease. Sequencing was performed with immunoSEQ multiplex PCR; in TCRdb, only in-frame clones are kept and a portion is missing. Of over 10,000 clones listed, around 69% are singletons. Sequencing input: ileal tissue. Every receptor here comes from an adult with Crohn's disease. Each CDR3 is given with its conserved first and last residue. Fields, in order: V gene, J gene, clone size, D gene, CDR3 protein, CDR3 DNA. A D gene is named only where the DNA matches it firmly. Where a row states a size, it is once, few, many or the class of an expanded clone; other rows omit it.

>TRBV30|TRBJ1-4|NA|NA
CAWRVAGVHGEKLFF
TGTGCCTGGAGAGTGGCCGGAGTGCACGGTGAAAAACTGTTTTTT
>TRBV18|TRBJ1-2|medium-sized|NA
CASSPGGDYGYTF
TGTGCCAGCTCACCAGGGGGGGACTATGGCTACACCTTC
>TRBV5-8|TRBJ1-1|NA|NA
CASSLALGNTEAFF
TGTGCCAGCAGCTTGGCCCTCGGGAACACTGAAGCTTTCTTT
>TRBV7-6|TRBJ2-1|NA|NA
CASSLTSEQFF
TGTGCCAGCAGCCTAACAAGTGAGCAGTTCTTC
>TRBV6-5|TRBJ1-1|NA|NA
CASRGIGGTEAFF
TGTGCCAGCAGGGGCATCGGGGGGACTGAAGCTTTCTTT
>TRBV2|TRBJ1-5|NA|NA
CASVLGPNQPQHF
TGTGCCAGCGTTTTGGGCCCAAATCAGCCCCAGCATTTT
>TRBV28|TRBJ1-2|NA|TRBD1
CASSLRTGTYGYTF
TGTGCCAGCAGTCTCCGGACAGGGACCTATGGCTACACCTTC
>TRBV7-9|TRBJ2-1|NA|TRBD2
CASSPRGSSYNEQFF
TGTGCCAGCAGCCCGCGGGGGAGCTCCTACAATGAGCAGTTCTTC
>TRBV29-1|TRBJ2-2|NA|TRBD2
CSVETLAGGPPTGELFF
TGCAGCGTTGAAACCCTAGCGGGGGGGCCACCCACCGGGGAGCTGTTTTTT
>TRBV5-1|TRBJ2-1|medium-sized|TRBD1
CASSLQGAREQFF
TGCGCCAGCAGCTTACAGGGGGCTCGTGAGCAGTTCTTC
>TRBV11-3|TRBJ1-3|NA|NA
CASSRDSGNTIYF
TGTGCCAGCAGCCGCGACAGTGGAAACACCATATATTTT
>TRBV7-8|TRBJ2-7|NA|NA
CASSFPQNVRNSYEQYF
TGTGCCAGCAGCTTCCCCCAAAATGTCCGAAACTCCTACGAGCAGTACTTC
>TRBV6-5|TRBJ2-5|NA|TRBD2
CATTRGGQETQYF
TGTGCCACCACCCGGGGGGGACAAGAGACCCAGTACTTC
>TRBV18|TRBJ1-1|once|NA
CASSSSKAQGNTEAFF
TGTGCCAGCTCGTCCTCCAAGGCTCAGGGGAACACTGAAGCTTTCTTT
>TRBV21-1|TRBJ1-2|NA|NA
CASSKVSVPANYGYTF
TGTGCCAGCAGCAAAGTCTCGGTGCCAGCTAACTATGGCTACACCTTC
>TRBV6-6|TRBJ2-7|few|NA
CASSPVGGYEQYF
TGTGCCAGCAGCCCCGTGGGGGGCTACGAGCAGTACTTC
>TRBV7-2|TRBJ2-3|NA|TRBD2
CASTVNGGASDTQYF
TGTGCCAGCACCGTAAACGGGGGGGCGTCAGATACGCAGTATTTT
>TRBV5-6|TRBJ1-3|NA|TRBD1
CASSRRTGPSLENTIYF
TGTGCCAGCAGCAGGCGGACAGGGCCCTCTCTGGAAAACACCATATATTTT
>TRBV28|TRBJ1-1|once|NA
CASSYQTLNTEAFF
TGTGCCAGCAGTTATCAGACCCTGAACACTGAAGCTTTCTTT
>TRBV11-2|TRBJ1-6|NA|TRBD1
CASSLTGADSPLHF
TGTGCCAGCAGCTTGACAGGGGCGGATTCACCCCTCCACTTT
>TRBV4-1|TRBJ1-1|few|TRBD1
CASSLVSGQDEAFF
TGCGCCAGCAGCCTTGTCTCCGGACAGGATGAAGCTTTCTTT
>TRBV11-2|TRBJ1-1|NA|NA
CASSGRGEGEGTEAFF
TGTGCCAGCAGCGGCCGCGGTGAGGGGGAGGGCACTGAAGCTTTCTTT
>TRBV6-5|TRBJ2-7|NA|NA
CASSYVEGTYEQYF
TGTGCCAGCAGTTACGTGGAGGGGACCTACGAGCAGTACTTC
>TRBV7-2|TRBJ2-3|NA|TRBD2
CASSLRGARVSDTQYF
TGTGCCAGCAGCTTGCGGGGGGCGCGAGTTTCAGATACGCAGTATTTT
>TRBV6-6|TRBJ1-1|few|TRBD1
CASSLQGAKTEAFF
TGTGCCAGCAGCCTACAGGGGGCGAAGACTGAAGCTTTCTTT
>TRBV28|TRBJ2-7|NA|NA
CASFDGGAWNEQYF
TGTGCCAGTTTCGATGGGGGGGCCTGGAACGAGCAGTACTTC
>TRBV10-3|TRBJ1-2|NA|NA
CAISPDGNNYGYTF
TGTGCCATCAGTCCGGACGGAAATAACTATGGCTACACCTTC
>TRBV6-5|TRBJ1-1|NA|NA
CAAREDSLTEAFF
TGTGCCGCCCGAGAAGACAGTCTCACTGAAGCTTTCTTT
>TRBV2|TRBJ2-3|NA|NA
CASRSRGFTDTQYF
TGTGCCAGTCGGAGCCGGGGGTTCACAGATACGCAGTATTTT
>TRBV28|TRBJ1-1|NA|NA
CASSQRAANTEAFF
TGTGCCAGCAGCCAAAGGGCGGCAAACACTGAAGCTTTCTTT
>TRBV5-1|TRBJ2-2|large|TRBD1
CASSLAVGQGRTGELFF
TGCGCCAGCAGCTTGGCGGTGGGACAGGGTAGGACCGGGGAGCTGTTTTTT
>TRBV25-1|TRBJ2-3|medium-sized|NA
CASSEPRDGSTDTQYF
TGTGCCAGCAGTGAGCCCAGGGATGGAAGCACAGATACGCAGTATTTT
>TRBV18|TRBJ1-2|NA|NA
CASSPDPGERGYTF
TGTGCCAGCTCTCCCGATCCGGGGGAGCGGGGCTACACCTTC
>TRBV6-5|TRBJ2-1|NA|NA
CASSYSQGGYNEQFF
TGTGCCAGCAGTTACTCACAGGGTGGCTACAATGAGCAGTTCTTC
>TRBV4-1|TRBJ1-1|NA|NA
CASSQAMGGGTEAFF
TGCGCCAGCAGCCAAGCGATGGGTGGGGGCACTGAAGCTTTCTTT
>TRBV5-1|TRBJ2-5|NA|TRBD2
CASSRGGSETQYF
TGCGCCAGCAGCCGGGGGGGCAGTGAGACCCAGTACTTC
>TRBV19|TRBJ2-2|NA|NA
CASSKGWSGELFF
TGTGCCAGTAGTAAGGGGTGGTCCGGGGAGCTGTTTTTT
>TRBV27|TRBJ2-2|NA|NA
CASGVRAYLLGTGELFF
TGTGCCAGCGGCGTGCGGGCTTACCTTCTGGGCACCGGGGAGCTGTTTTTT
>TRBV9|TRBJ2-1|NA|TRBD2
CASSPLAGSSYNEQFF
TGTGCCAGCAGCCCTTTAGCGGGAAGCTCCTACAATGAGCAGTTCTTC